Each of the 5 T cell receptor beta chains below was sequenced from the same sample in a study of post-analysis software for immune sequencing data (dated by TCRdb to the mid-2010s). The library was made by PCR. TCRdb names Illumina HiSeq 2500 as the instrument used. To reduce PCR and sequencing biases, unique molecular identifiers were incorporated into the TCR beta cDNA libraries. Through fastp at Q25 and MiXCR, TCRdb rebuilt clones from the public reads, retaining in-frame beta chains. Identical CDR3 protein sequences are pooled into one entry, listed with their most common genes and DNA. A total of roughly 540,000 distinct CDR3 sequences appear in this sample, under 40% of them only once. Under 7% of the sample is held by the ten biggest clonotypes. Broader findings and caveats from the paper: Roughly 5 TRBV segments, including TRBV5-6, TRBV5-1 and TRBV20-1, were significantly more frequent in patients than controls.

What these receptors recognize is not known. The sample consisted of blood. These receptors were taken from a girl aged 2-17 years with multiple sclerosis.

To note about this clonotype: Relative to the germline gene, one junction end is altered; a read error may explain this. The V and J genes are TRBV7-2 and TRBJ2-1; TRBD1 might be the D (5 bases). CDR3 size: 16 residues. Germline values: CDR1 SGHTA, CDR2 FQGNSA. Written as DNA, the CDR3 is TGTGCCGGCAGCTTAGGGGTCAGGGTCTCGTACAATGAGCAGTTCTTC. It codes for CAGSLGVRVSYNEQFF.

This clonotype was found a few times. J is TRBJ2-3 and V is TRBV5-1; 8 bases line up with TRBD2. Trimming at V came to 0 bases and at J to 5 bases, leaving 11 bases not matched to a gene. CDR3 size: 17 residues. Germline V CDR1 and CDR2: SGHRS, YFSETQ. The CDR3 region is CASSLEGFLAGQDTQYF. CDR3 sequence (DNA): TGCGCCAGCAGCTTGGAGGGCTTCCTAGCGGGTCAAGATACGCAGTATTTT. Filled out from reference TRBV5-1 and TRBJ2-3, the complete variable domain reads KAGVTQTPRYLIKTRGQQVTLSCSPISGHRSVSWYQQTPGQGLQFLFEYFSETQRNKGNFPGRFSGRQFSNSRSEMNVSTLELGDSALYLCASSLEGFLAGQDTQYFGPGTRLTVL.

This clonotype occurred a few times. The V gene is TRBV5-1, the J gene TRBJ2-3; TRBD1 matches at 7 bases. There are 15 residues in the CDR3. The germline gives CDR1 SGHRS, CDR2 YFSETQ. Losses at the gene ends were 3 bases for V and 4 bases for J; bases not matched to a gene: 8. This CDR3 reads CASSSTGQVPDTQYF. The CDR3 nucleotides read TGCGCCAGCAGCTCGACAGGGCAAGTCCCAGATACGCAGTATTTT.

This rearrangement joins TRBV6-1 to TRBJ2-5, with a possible D match to TRBD2 (6 bases). V gave up 7 bases and J gave up 0 bases, with 15 bases separating them. Germline assignment: CDR1 MNHNS and CDR2 SASEGT. This CDR3 has 15 residues. CDR3 sequence: CASMAGQSYQETQYF. For the CDR3, the DNA is TGTGCCAGCATGGCGGGGCAGTCGTACCAAGAGACCCAGTACTTC.

This clonotype turned up a few times. The chain carries TRBV20-1 and TRBJ2-3, with D hard to call. The CDR3 runs to 13 residues. Germline V gene data show CDR1 as DFQATT and CDR2 as SNEGSKA (reference sequence). Trimming took 5 bases from V and 2 from J, leaving 11 bases between them. The CDR3: CSAGKGNTDTQYF. The CDR3 DNA is TGCAGTGCTGGGAAGGGCAACACAGATACGCAGTATTTT.